This entry lists 16 T cell receptor beta chains sequenced from one sample in a study of CD8 T cells in Susac syndrome. The authors reverse transcribed about 0.5 to 1 ug RNA with random hexamers. MiXCR, applied by TCRdb to the immunoSEQ multiplex PCR reads, yields one record per CDR3 protein. The sample has about 430,000 distinct CDR3 sequences, more than 80% seen once; the top ten hold 0.12%. The sample taken for sequencing was CD8+ T cells from PBMCs. Every receptor here comes from a human donor with multiple sclerosis.

This chain connects TRBV19 to TRBJ2-1; TRBD2 might be the D (7 bases). CDR3 length: 16 amino acids. Germline V gene data show CDR1 as LNHDA and CDR2 as SQIVND (reference sequence). V was shortened by 4 bases and J by 0 bases, with 13 bases between the two germline ends. CDR3 amino acids: CASSKQGGGSYNEQFF. The CDR3 DNA reads as TGTGCCAGTAGTAAACAGGGAGGGGGCTCCTACAATGAGCAGTTCTTC.

This clonotype was counted once. DNA of the CDR3: TGTGCCAGCAGTGCATTGACGGATATGAACACTGAAGCTTTCTTT. Its translation is CASSALTDMNTEAFF. V is TRBV6-1 and J is TRBJ1-1; D remains unclear. The CDR3 length is 15 residues. From germline, CDR1 is MNHNS and CDR2 SASEGT. Trimming removed 4 bases from V and 0 bases from J, with 12 bases in between.

The V gene is TRBV5-1, the J gene TRBJ1-6; no definite D call. Trimming took off 0 bases at V and 2 bases at J, with 12 bases between the two ends. The CDR3 runs 17 residues. The germline V gene has CDR1 SGHRS and CDR2 YFSETQ. As DNA, the CDR3 is TGCGCCAGCAGCTTGGAGTGGCAAGGAGCCTATAATTCACCCCTCCACTTT. It encodes CASSLEWQGAYNSPLHF.

The rearrangement links TRBV2 to TRBJ2-7; D uncertain. The germline V gene has CDR1 SNHLY and CDR2 FYNNEI. This CDR3 region has 12 residues. The germline V and J ends were trimmed by 4 bases and 5 bases, with 9 bases remaining between them. The CDR3 DNA reads TGTGCCAGCAGTGCCTCGGTCCACGAGCAGTACTTC. It codes for CASSASVHEQYF. Full variable domain (outside the CDR3, taken from reference TRBV2 and TRBJ2-7): EPEVTQTPSHQVTQMGQEVILRCVPISNHLYFYWYRQILGQKVEFLVSFYNNEISEKSEIFDDQFSVERPDGSNFTLKIRSTKLEDSAMYFCASSASVHEQYFGPGTRLTVT.

The chain has TRBV29-1 and TRBJ2-2; no clear D gene. This CDR3 is 12 amino acids long. Between the trimmed V and J ends, which lost 4 bases and 4 bases, there was a span of 7 bases. The germline V gene has CDR1 SQVTM and CDR2 ANQGSEA. CDR3 loop: CSVVDSTGELFF. Written as DNA, the CDR3 is TGCAGCGTTGTGGATAGCACCGGGGAGCTGTTTTTT.

This clonotype showed up just a few times. The chain carries TRBV6-5 and TRBJ1-4; no clear D. The CDR3 covers 15 residues. V lost 4 bases, J lost 0 bases, and 9 bases lay in between. CDR1 and CDR2 from the germline V gene are MNHEY and SVGAGI. In DNA form, the CDR3 reads TGTGCCAGCAGTTCATATTTGGCAACTAATGAAAAACTGTTTTTT. It specifies CASSSYLATNEKLFF.

The rearrangement uses TRBV4-1 and TRBJ1-6, with D perhaps TRBD1 (6 bases). Germline V gene sequence: CDR1 MGHRA, CDR2 YSYEKL. CDR3 length: 15 residues. V lost 1 base and J 7 bases, leaving 11 bases between the germline ends. The CDR3 coding sequence is TGCGCCAGCAGCCAAGGGGCAGGGGACAATTCACCCCTCCACTTT. Translating gives CASSQGAGDNSPLHF.

The genes are TRBV20-1 and TRBJ2-7, with D possibly TRBD2 on 5 matching bases. Trimming took 5 bases from V and 5 from J, leaving 10 bases between them. The CDR3 runs 11 residues. Germline CDR1 and CDR2: DFQATT and SNEGSKA (reference sequence). CDR3 in amino acids: CSAAEGNEQYF. CDR3 DNA: TGCAGTGCTGCCGAGGGTAACGAGCAGTACTTC.

This clonotype was found once. The chain recombines TRBV25-1 with TRBJ1-2; D remains unclear. The CDR3 covers 14 residues. V lost 1 base to trimming and J lost 4 bases, with 10 bases between them. Germline assignment: CDR1 MGHDK and CDR2 SYGVNS. The CDR3 bases are TGTGCCAGCAGTGAATGGGAGGAAACCTATGGCTACACCTTC. This codes for CASSEWEETYGYTF.

The chain combines TRBV6-2 or TRBV6-3 with TRBJ2-3; 10 bases are a match to TRBD2. Germline CDR1 reads MNHEY; CDR2 reads SVGEGT. J lost 0 bases, V lost 4 bases, and 4 bases had no gene match. This CDR3 is 16 amino acids long. CDR3 in DNA: TGTGCCAGCAGTTCCCAACTAGCGGGGAGCACAGATACGCAGTATTTT. The encoded protein is CASSSQLAGSTDTQYF.

The gene calls are TRBV10-3 and TRBJ1-2; D gene uncertain. The V end lost 8 bases, the J end lost 8 bases, and 24 bases lay between the germline ends. The CDR3 has 15 residues. Germline V lookup: CDR1 ENHRY, CDR2 SYGVKD. This chain's CDR3 is CAISFFSLRGFGYTF. DNA of the CDR3: TGTGCCATCTCGTTTTTCAGCTTAAGAGGGTTCGGCTACACCTTC.

The CDR3 sequence: CASSRAKNTEAFF. DNA for the CDR3: TGTGCCAGCAGCAGAGCGAAGAACACTGAAGCTTTCTTT. The chain joins TRBV21-1 to TRBJ1-1. TRBV21-1 is a listed pseudogene. CDR3 length: 13 residues.

This clonotype was seen a single time. The chain has TRBV12-3 or TRBV12-4 and TRBJ2-7; 8 bases line up with TRBD1. The CDR3 is 13 residues long. V dropped 6 bases and J dropped 3; count of bases not matched to a gene: 4. CDR3 bases: TGTGCCAGCAGGCCCACAGGGGGCTACGAGCAGTACTTC. Translating gives CASRPTGGYEQYF.

This chain links TRBV9 with TRBJ2-6; possible D gene TRBD1, 5 bases. This CDR3 has 19 amino acids. Trimming pared 3 bases from V and 0 bases from J, leaving 19 bases between. The germline V gene has CDR1 SGDLS and CDR2 YYNGEE. The chain's CDR3 is CASSGAIGTGRSGANVLTF. The CDR3 region has the DNA TGTGCCAGCAGCGGGGCGATCGGCACAGGCCGCTCTGGGGCCAACGTCCTGACTTTC.

The chain combines TRBV28 with TRBJ2-2, with D possibly being TRBD1 (5 bases). The CDR3 length is 16 residues. V lost 6 bases to trimming and J lost 4 bases, with 18 bases between them. CDR1 is MDHEN and CDR2 is SYDVKM in the germline V gene. CDR3 amino acids: CASSRDSHETTGELFF. The CDR3, as DNA: TGTGCCAGCAGCCGCGACAGCCACGAAACCACCGGGGAGCTGTTTTTT.

J is TRBJ2-2 and V is TRBV7-9; D remains ambiguous. Deletions cut 0 bases from V and 2 bases from J, with 7 bases between. Germline CDR1 and CDR2: SEHNR and FQNEAQ (reference sequence). The CDR3 consists of 15 residues. The CDR3 bases are TGTGCCAGCAGCTTAGCCCAGCCAAACACCGGGGAGCTGTTTTTT. Its translation is CASSLAQPNTGELFF.